The T cell receptor (beta chain) described here comes from a study of kidney transplant recipient with SARS-CoV-2 infection. TCRdb redid the calling of the reads with MiXCR, one entry per CDR3 protein. The profile shows roughly 250,000 distinct CDR3 sequences, 29% of them singletons. Trimming removed 0 bases from V and 2 bases from J, with 19 bases in between. The germline V gene has CDR1 SGHTA and CDR2 FQGTGA. The CDR3 is made up of 18 amino acids. The sequences come from a blood sample, collected at baseline and around day 110 from a kidney transplant recipient. V and J are TRBV7-3 and TRBJ1-1; possible D gene TRBD1, 5 bases. The sequence was collected from a male patient aged 25-45 years who had COVID-19 and was a kidney transplant recipient. The T cells may come from the graft donor. The chain's CDR3 is CASSLTGRVVGPNTEAFF. The CDR3, as DNA: TGTGCCAGCAGCTTAACGGGACGGGTGGTTGGTCCCAACACTGAAGCTTTCTTT.